The source of this TCR beta chain is a study of shared clonotypes between healthy human individuals. Study-wide points: Genetic and exposure-history diversity was limited by the small donor number.

Several immunoSEQ plates held equal portions of the genomic DNA taken from each subset. Measured with immunoSEQ multiplex PCR; TCRdb has only the in-frame clones, and not every one. The table includes around 500,000 clones, roughly 77% detected once. Concerning this clone: Its antigen is as yet unknown.

Per germline, CDR1 MGHRA and CDR2 YSYEKL. Germline trimming cut 1 base from V and 5 bases from J; bases unmatched to any gene: 5. CDR3 length equals 16 residues. The unsorted samples had tens of millions of PBMCs used for genomic DNA. The sequencing input was PBMCs. V and J are TRBV4-1 and TRBJ2-2, with 9 bases identical to TRBD2. This receptor was obtained from a woman in her thirties or forties in good health. Some clones in this sample may be carry-over from other donors' samples. CDR3 nucleotides: TGCGCCAGCAGCCAAGGGTCTAGCGGGATAACCGGGGAGCTGTTTTTT. It yields the protein CASSQGSSGITGELFF.